What follows are 31 T cell receptor beta chains derived from one specimen sequenced in a study of cytotoxic CD8 clonotypes in ibrutinib-treated CLL. Method: immunoSEQ multiplex PCR; TCRdb's copy keeps in-frame clones and lacks some. The repertoire holds around 140,000 clones, with around three quarters as singletons. Specimen: PBMCs, collected after 12 months of ibrutinib treatment. These receptors were obtained from a human donor with chronic lymphocytic leukemia.

This sequence joins TRBV11-2 and TRBJ2-7, with 10 bases fitting TRBD2. Trimming at V came to 5 bases and at J to 3 bases, leaving 7 bases not matched to a gene. The CDR3 totals 15 residues. CDR1 and CDR2 (germline): SGHAT, FQNNGV. This chain's CDR3 is CASSMGLASLYEQYF. DNA of the CDR3: TGTGCCAGCAGCATGGGACTAGCGAGTCTCTACGAGCAGTACTTC.

The V gene is TRBV10-3, the J gene TRBJ2-7; D is possibly TRBD2 (5 bases). Trimming left V 10 bases short and J 3 bases short, with 19 bases between. The CDR3 runs to 14 residues. Germline CDR1 is ENHRY and CDR2 is SYGVKD. CDR3 nucleotides: TGTGCCACACTACCCAAGGACGGGGTCTACGAGCAGTACTTC. Its protein product is CATLPKDGVYEQYF.

The chain links TRBV5-1 to TRBJ2-5; TRBD1 matches 9 bases. Germline CDR1 and CDR2: SGHRS and YFSETQ. V gave up 7 bases and J gave up 5 bases; unmatched junction bases: 6. The length of the CDR3 is 13 residues. The DNA for the CDR3 is TGCGCCAGCTCGACAGGGGGAGGGGAGACCCAGTACTTC. Protein product: CASSTGGGETQYF.

The gene calls are TRBV6-4 and TRBJ2-3; tentatively, D is TRBD2 (5 bases). The CDR3 length is 15 residues. V shed 0 bases and J shed 2 bases, with 9 bases lying between them. From germline, CDR1 is MRHNA and CDR2 SNTAGT. The CDR3 coding sequence is TGTGCCAGCAGTGACTCGAGGACTCCCACAGATACGCAGTATTTT. Protein product: CASSDSRTPTDTQYF.

The chain has TRBV28 and TRBJ1-5; weak D call: TRBD1 (5 bases). This CDR3 is built from 15 residues. The V end lost 6 bases, the J end lost 3 bases, and 15 bases lay between the germline ends. Germline lookup yields CDR1 MDHEN and CDR2 SYDVKM. CDR3 sequence: CASRSGRTYNQPQHF. In DNA, the CDR3 is TGTGCCAGCAGATCGGGACGGACATACAATCAGCCCCAGCATTTT.

The rearrangement joins TRBV9 to TRBJ1-3, with D unresolved. This CDR3 has 16 amino acids. Germline V gives CDR1 SGDLS, CDR2 YYNGEE. The ends were cut back, 7 bases at V and 0 bases at J, with 17 bases in the middle. CDR3 residues: CASGPPWAGSGNTIYF. The CDR3 region has the DNA TGTGCCAGCGGCCCGCCCTGGGCAGGCTCTGGAAACACCATATATTTT.

The DNA of the CDR3 is TGTGCCAGCAGTGGATCACGACTAGAGAAGACAGATACGCAGTATTTT. It yields the protein CASSGSRLEKTDTQYF. The chain employs TRBV6-4 and TRBJ2-3, with a weak D call TRBD2 (6 bases). V was trimmed by 4 bases and J by 3 bases, leaving 17 bases between them. This CDR3 region has 16 residues. Germline assignment: CDR1 MRHNA and CDR2 SNTAGT.

This clone was recorded once. The rearrangement links TRBV7-6 to TRBJ2-7; no reliable D call. Trimming left V 5 bases short and J 3 bases short, with 14 bases between. There are 14 residues in the CDR3. Looked up from germline, CDR1 is SGHVS and CDR2 is FNYEAQ. The CDR3 coding sequence is TGTGCCAGCAGCGGACCCGACCGGAGCTACGAGCAGTACTTC. Protein product: CASSGPDRSYEQYF.

The V and J genes are TRBV7-2 and TRBJ1-5; D perhaps matches TRBD1 (6 bases). CDR1 and CDR2 from the germline V gene are SGHTA and FQGNSA. Trimming left V 2 bases short and J 5 bases short, with 22 bases between. The CDR3 consists of 18 residues. DNA for the CDR3: TGTGCCAGCAGCTTACTGGGAGTTGGGGGGGCCATTTATCAGCCCCAGCATTTT. Its protein product is CASSLLGVGGAIYQPQHF.

J is TRBJ2-1 and V is TRBV28; the match to TRBD1 covers 7 bases. Germline lookup yields CDR1 MDHEN and CDR2 SYDVKM. The junction had 8 bases not matched to a gene; V was cut back by 2 bases and J by 7 bases. The CDR3 sequence is 15 residues long. CDR3 sequence (DNA): TGTGCCAGCAGTTTAGCAGGGGGTATAGGAAATGAGCAGTTCTTC. Its protein product is CASSLAGGIGNEQFF.

V gene TRBV6-1 combines with J gene TRBJ2-7, with 9 bases matching TRBD1. The CDR3 loop spans 13 amino acids. The germline V gene encodes CDR1 MNHNS and CDR2 SASEGT. J lost 5 bases, V lost 5 bases, and 4 bases had no gene match. The DNA of the CDR3 is TGTGCCAGCAGTCGGACAGGGGAGGACGAGCAGTACTTC. Protein product: CASSRTGEDEQYF.

The rearrangement joins TRBV5-1 to TRBJ1-3; the match to TRBD1 covers 11 bases. Germline values: CDR1 SGHRS, CDR2 YFSETQ. This CDR3 has 15 residues. Trimming took 0 bases from V and 8 from J; bases not matched to a gene: 4. The CDR3 bases are TGCGCCAGCAGCTTGGTAGGACAGGGGGCAGACACCATATATTTT. Residues: CASSLVGQGADTIYF.

The rearrangement joins TRBV4-3 to TRBJ1-5; D gene unclear. V dropped 2 bases and J dropped 5 bases, with 7 bases sitting between them. Germline CDR1 and CDR2: LGHNA and YSLEER. This CDR3 spans 13 amino acids. CDR3 coding DNA: TGCGCCAGCAGCCAATACACAGATCAGCCCCAGCATTTT. Its protein product is CASSQYTDQPQHF.

This clone is large within its sample. The chain combines TRBV25-1 with TRBJ2-2; D might be TRBD1 (5 bases). With 8 bases removed from V and 7 bases from J, the gap between germline ends came to 11 bases. Germline CDR1 is MGHDK and CDR2 is SYGVNS. This CDR3 has 12 amino acids. Here the CDR3 reads CASEPGIGELFF. CDR3 sequence (DNA): TGTGCCAGCGAGCCAGGGATCGGGGAGCTGTTTTTT.

CDR3 amino acids: CASSRGTGYNSPLHF. As DNA, the CDR3 is TGTGCCAGCAGCAGAGGGACAGGTTATAATTCACCCCTCCACTTT. This rearrangement joins TRBV21-1 to TRBJ1-6; TRBD1, as called in the table, went unchecked against the DNA. TRBV21-1 is classified as a pseudogene. This CDR3 is 15 amino acids long.

The chain is built from TRBV27 and TRBJ2-1, with 10 bases identical to TRBD2. Losses at the gene ends were 6 bases for V and 2 bases for J; bases not matched to a gene: 4. Germline V CDR1 and CDR2: MNHEY, SMNVEV (reference sequence). This CDR3 has 15 amino acids. The CDR3 region is CASSLLAGAYNEQFF. Here the CDR3 DNA reads TGTGCCAGCAGCCTGCTAGCGGGAGCCTACAATGAGCAGTTCTTC.

The genes are TRBV7-9 and TRBJ2-3; D might be TRBD2 (6 bases). Germline-derived CDR1 and CDR2 are SEHNR and FQNEAQ (reference sequence). This CDR3 comprises 13 residues. V dropped 0 bases and J dropped 10 bases, with 11 bases sitting between them. CDR3 amino acids: CASSLAERVAQYF. CDR3 DNA sequence: TGTGCCAGCAGCTTAGCGGAGCGGGTCGCGCAGTATTTT. Complete variable domain (other parts from reference TRBV7-9 and TRBJ2-3): DTGVSQNPRHKITKRGQNVTFRCDPISEHNRLYWYRQTLGQGPEFLTYFQNEAQLEKSRLLSDRFSAERPKGSFSTLEIQRTEQGDSAMYLCASSLAERVAQYFGPGTRLTVL.

The chain uses TRBV5-1 and TRBJ1-1; D call uncertain. The CDR3 totals 15 residues. Germline lookup yields CDR1 SGHRS and CDR2 YFSETQ. Trimming shortened V by 4 bases and J by 4 bases, and 17 bases separated the two germline ends. The CDR3 sequence is CASSDSPALGTEAFF. The DNA of the CDR3 is TGCGCCAGCAGCGACTCACCGGCTCTAGGCACTGAAGCTTTCTTT.

This clone was counted ten times or more. The chain carries TRBV5-1 and TRBJ1-1; 7 bases align to TRBD1. Looked up from germline, CDR1 is SGHRS and CDR2 is YFSETQ. Losses at the gene ends were 2 bases for V and 4 bases for J; bases not matched to a gene: 5. This CDR3 spans 14 amino acids. The CDR3 here is CASSFPGTATEAFF. The CDR3 DNA is TGCGCCAGCAGCTTTCCCGGGACAGCCACTGAAGCTTTCTTT.

The rearrangement links TRBV7-9 to TRBJ2-7, with a possible D match to TRBD2 (6 bases). V shed 5 bases and J shed 5 bases, with 10 bases lying between them. The germline CDR1 and CDR2 sequences are SEHNR and FQNEAQ (reference sequence). The CDR3 runs 12 residues. CDR3 loop: CASSIGGNEQYF. The CDR3 nucleotides are TGTGCCAGCAGCATCGGAGGGAACGAGCAGTACTTC. Together with reference TRBV7-9 and TRBJ2-7, the CDR3 gives the full variable domain: DTGVSQNPRHKITKRGQNVTFRCDPISEHNRLYWYRQTLGQGPEFLTYFQNEAQLEKSRLLSDRFSAERPKGSFSTLEIQRTEQGDSAMYLCASSIGGNEQYFGPGTRLTVT.

This chain uses TRBV7-8 with TRBJ2-7; TRBD1 matches at 8 bases. Germline trimming cut 1 base from V and 9 bases from J; bases unmatched to any gene: 2. The germline V gene encodes CDR1 SGHVS and CDR2 FQNEAQ. The CDR3 runs to 12 residues. The chain's CDR3 is CASSLDRGRQYF. For the CDR3, the DNA is TGTGCCAGCAGCTTAGACAGGGGGAGGCAGTACTTC.

This sequence joins TRBV28 and TRBJ2-7; 9 bases align to TRBD1. The germline V gene has CDR1 MDHEN and CDR2 SYDVKM. After removal of 8 bases from V and 3 bases from J, the junction contained 11 bases not matched to a gene. The CDR3 totals 15 residues. The CDR3 spells CASGLTGQGRYEQYF. The CDR3 DNA follows: TGTGCCAGCGGCTTGACGGGACAGGGCCGCTACGAGCAGTACTTC.

The chain combines TRBV12-5 with TRBJ2-3; 8 positions agree with TRBD2. The germline V gene has CDR1 LGHNT and CDR2 FRNRAP. The CDR3 contains 16 residues. V lost 1 base to trimming and J lost 0 bases; unmatched junction nucleotides: 3. CDR3 amino acids: CASGLGSGGSTDTQYF. Here the CDR3 DNA reads TGTGCTAGTGGTTTGGGATCGGGGGGGAGCACAGATACGCAGTATTTT.

V is TRBV7-2 and J is TRBJ2-7; D ambiguous. V lost 4 bases and J 3 bases, leaving 4 bases between the germline ends. The CDR3 covers 11 residues. Germline lookup yields CDR1 SGHTA and CDR2 FQGNSA. The CDR3 nucleotides are TGTGCCAGCAGCTATAACTACGAGCAGTACTTC. As protein: CASSYNYEQYF.

The chain carries TRBV19 and TRBJ2-7; 8 bases map to TRBD1. With 7 bases clipped from V and 5 bases from J, the junction kept 7 bases outside the gene matches. The V gene's germline CDR1 is LNHDA and CDR2 SQIVND (reference sequence). The CDR3 length is 13 residues. CDR3 in amino acids: CASNAGQGDEQYF. CDR3 DNA sequence: TGTGCCAGTAACGCAGGACAGGGAGACGAGCAGTACTTC.

V usage is TRBV15 and J usage is TRBJ1-2; TRBD1 aligns across 7 bases. CDR1 and CDR2 from the germline V gene are LNHNV and YYDKDF (reference sequence). This CDR3 has 13 amino acids. V was clipped by 1 base and J by 6 bases; unmatched bases: 2. CDR3 sequence reads: CATSRGGTDGYTF. As DNA, the CDR3 is TGTGCCACCAGCAGAGGGGGGACAGATGGCTACACCTTC. The full variable domain, with the rest looked up from reference TRBV15 and TRBJ1-2, is DAMVIQNPRYQVTQFGKPVTLSCSQTLNHNVMYWYQQKSSQAPKLLFHYYDKDFNNEADTPDNFQSRRPNTSFCFLDIRSPGLGDTAMYLCATSRGGTDGYTFGSGTRLTVV.

This clone was seen more than once but under ten times. This rearrangement joins TRBV11-3 to TRBJ1-1; tentative D call: TRBD1 (6 bases). Germline-derived CDR1 and CDR2 are SGHNT and YENEEA. Between the trimmed V and J ends, which lost 5 bases and 7 bases, there was a span of 20 bases. The CDR3 extends over 15 amino acids. The CDR3 DNA follows: TGTGCCAGCAGCATCGAACAGGGCGGCTTTGGTGAAGCTTTCTTT. The encoded protein is CASSIEQGGFGEAFF. Full variable domain (rest looked up from reference TRBV11-3 and TRBJ1-1): EAGVVQSPRYKIIEKKQPVAFWCNPISGHNTLYWYLQNLGQGPELLIRYENEEAVDDSQLPKDRFSAERLKGVDSTLKIQPAELGDSAVYLCASSIEQGGFGEAFFGQGTRLTVV.

This clone was detected many times. J is TRBJ1-3 and V is TRBV6-1, with D perhaps TRBD1 (5 bases). This CDR3 has 13 residues. Germline CDR1 and CDR2: MNHNS and SASEGT. Deletions cut 5 bases from V and 3 bases from J, with 8 bases between. The CDR3 here is CASSRGLGNTIYF. The DNA of the CDR3 is TGTGCCAGCAGTCGGGGACTTGGAAACACCATATATTTT.

The gene calls are TRBV6-5 and TRBJ2-5, with D unclear. CDR3 length equals 13 residues. V was shortened by 2 bases and J by 4 bases, with 8 bases between the two germline ends. Germline CDR1 MNHEY, CDR2 SVGAGI. CDR3 in amino acids: CASSYGLLETQYF. CDR3 bases: TGTGCCAGCAGTTACGGGTTATTAGAGACCCAGTACTTC.

V is TRBV29-1 and J is TRBJ2-7; 11 nucleotides match TRBD1. The V gene end was trimmed by 7 bases and the J gene end by 4 bases; junction bases not matched to a gene: 6. Germline V CDR1 and CDR2: SQVTM, ANQGSEA. This CDR3 comprises 13 residues. The DNA for the CDR3 is TGCAGCGCGGGGACAGGGGGAAAGTACGAGCAGTACTTC. It yields the protein CSAGTGGKYEQYF.

This chain uses TRBV6-1 with TRBJ1-1, with 7 bases matching TRBD1. The junction had 8 bases not matched to a gene; V was cut back by 6 bases and J by 7 bases. CDR1 and CDR2 from the germline V gene are MNHNS and SASEGT. The CDR3 sequence is 13 residues long. The CDR3 region has the DNA TGTGCCAGCAGGAAGGTCCGGGACAGTGAAGCTTTCTTT. Translation gives CASRKVRDSEAFF.